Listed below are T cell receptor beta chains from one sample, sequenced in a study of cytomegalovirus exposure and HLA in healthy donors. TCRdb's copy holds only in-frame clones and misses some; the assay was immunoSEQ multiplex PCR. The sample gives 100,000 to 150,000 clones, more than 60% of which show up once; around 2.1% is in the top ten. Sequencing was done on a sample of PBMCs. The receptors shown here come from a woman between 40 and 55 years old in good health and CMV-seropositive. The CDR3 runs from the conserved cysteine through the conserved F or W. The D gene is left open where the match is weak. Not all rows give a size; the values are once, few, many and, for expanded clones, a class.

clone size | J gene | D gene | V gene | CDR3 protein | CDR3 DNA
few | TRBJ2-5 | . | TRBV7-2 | CASSLVSSSETQYF | TGTGCCAGCAGCTTAGTATCTAGCTCTGAGACCCAGTACTTC
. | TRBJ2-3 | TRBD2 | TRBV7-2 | CASTWGGSTDTQYF | TGTGCCAGCACCTGGGGGGGTAGCACAGATACGCAGTATTTT
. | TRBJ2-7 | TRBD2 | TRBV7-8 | CASSFPGGDYEQYF | TGTGCCAGCAGCTTCCCCGGGGGGGACTACGAGCAGTACTTC
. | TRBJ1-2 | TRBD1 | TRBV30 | CAWSSGQGVYGYTF | TGTGCCTGGAGTTCTGGACAGGGAGTGTATGGCTACACCTTC
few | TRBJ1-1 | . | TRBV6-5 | CASSNWGELSQQAFF | TGTGCCAGCAGTAATTGGGGGGAACTAAGTCAACAAGCTTTCTTT
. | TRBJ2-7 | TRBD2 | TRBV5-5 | CASSLGAGGNEQYF | TGTGCCAGCAGCTTGGGTGCCGGGGGGAACGAGCAGTACTTC
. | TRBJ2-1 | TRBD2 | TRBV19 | CASKSGLAGYNEQFF | TGTGCCAGCAAAAGCGGACTAGCGGGATACAATGAGCAGTTCTTC
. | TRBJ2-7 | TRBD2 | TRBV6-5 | CATAGTSEGYEQYF | TGTGCCACCGCCGGGACTAGCGAGGGTTACGAGCAGTACTTC
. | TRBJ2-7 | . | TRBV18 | CASSPLAKNYEQYF | TGTGCCAGCTCACCACTAGCGAAGAACTACGAGCAGTACTTC
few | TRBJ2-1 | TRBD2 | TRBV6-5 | CASSKGGLAPREQFF | TGTGCCAGCAGTAAGGGAGGGCTAGCGCCGAGGGAGCAGTTCTTC
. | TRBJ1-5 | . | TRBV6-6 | CASSLGGLGNQPQHF | TGTGCCAGCAGTCTGGGGGGGCTGGGCAATCAGCCCCAGCATTTT
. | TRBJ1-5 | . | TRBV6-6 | CASSGYPQGSNQPQHF | TGTGCCAGCAGTGGCTACCCACAGGGAAGCAATCAGCCCCAGCATTTT
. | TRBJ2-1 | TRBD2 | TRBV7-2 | CASSLRRGTYNEQFF | TGTGCCAGCAGCTTAAGGCGGGGGACCTACAATGAGCAGTTCTTC
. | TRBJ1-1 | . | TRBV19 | CASTPRGTMNTEAFF | TGTGCCAGTACCCCGAGGGGGACAATGAACACTGAAGCTTTCTTT
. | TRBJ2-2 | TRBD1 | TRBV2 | CASALGQGPGELFF | TGTGCCAGCGCTTTGGGACAGGGGCCCGGGGAGCTGTTTTTT
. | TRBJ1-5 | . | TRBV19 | CASSIWTGNQPQHF | TGTGCCAGTAGTATATGGACAGGCAATCAGCCCCAGCATTTT
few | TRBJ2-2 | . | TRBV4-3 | CASSPYTNTGELFF | TGCGCCAGCAGCCCTTATACGAACACCGGGGAGCTGTTTTTT
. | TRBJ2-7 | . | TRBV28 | CASSLPGNYEQYF | TGTGCCAGCAGTTTACCAGGAAACTACGAGCAGTACTTC
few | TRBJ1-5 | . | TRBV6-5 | CASRNGVNDNQPQHF | TGTGCCAGCAGAAACGGGGTAAACGACAATCAGCCCCAGCATTTT
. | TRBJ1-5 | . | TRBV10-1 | CASSRSAGQPQHF | TGCGCCAGCAGCAGGAGTGCGGGGCAGCCCCAGCATTTT